Each of the 22 T cell receptor beta chains below was sequenced from the same sample in a study of blood T cell repertoires in COVID-19. Sequenced by immunoSEQ multiplex PCR; TCRdb stores in-frame clones only, minus some. The sample shows some 96,000 clones, roughly 80% of them seen only once. Sequencing input: peripheral blood. All receptors derive from a woman aged 70-85 years with acute or convalescent COVID-19.

The rearrangement uses TRBV19 and TRBJ1-4, with 9 bases aligning to TRBD1. Germline lookup yields CDR1 LNHDA and CDR2 SQIVND (reference sequence). V lost 6 bases, J lost 4 bases, and 3 bases stayed unmatched. The CDR3 extends over 14 amino acids. As DNA, the CDR3 is TGTGCCAGTAGCGGGGGACAGGGTAATGAAAAACTGTTTTTT. Its protein is CASSGGQGNEKLFF.

The rearrangement links TRBV3-1 (or the pseudogene TRBV3-2) to TRBJ1-2; D is possibly TRBD1 (5 bases). This CDR3 region has 13 residues. Trimming stripped 5 bases from V and 5 bases from J, with 12 bases between. Germline lookup yields CDR1 LGHDT and CDR2 YNNKEL (reference sequence). The CDR3 DNA reads as TGTGCCAGCAGCTTCACAGGATCTTATGGCTACACCTTC. Its translation: CASSFTGSYGYTF.

CDR3 in DNA: TGTGCCAGCAGTTCCCGTGGGACAGGGGGCGAGCAGTACGTC. It encodes CASSSRGTGGEQYV. The rearrangement uses TRBV28 and TRBJ2-7; TRBD1 matches 11 bases. Germline-derived CDR1 and CDR2 are MDHEN and SYDVKM. The CDR3 has 14 amino acids. Losses at the gene ends were 4 bases for V and 6 bases for J; bases not matched to a gene: 5.

The J gene is TRBJ1-1, the V gene TRBV12-3 or TRBV12-4, with D unclear. V lost 3 bases and J 5 bases, leaving 4 bases between the germline ends. The CDR3 consists of 11 residues. The DNA for the CDR3 is TGTGCCAGCAGTTTCAGGACTGAAGCTTTCTTT. Encoded protein: CASSFRTEAFF.

This clone has a handful of counts. The chain carries TRBV29-1 and TRBJ1-1; TRBD1 matches 10 bases. Trimming at V came to 5 bases and at J to 1 base, leaving 7 bases not matched to a gene. Germline loops: CDR1 SQVTM, CDR2 ANQGSEA. This CDR3 spans 15 amino acids. The CDR3, as DNA: TGCAGCGTTTCTTTGGGGACAGGGGCGAACACTGAAGCTTTCTTT. The encoded protein is CSVSLGTGANTEAFF.

The rearrangement joins TRBV28 to TRBJ1-5; the D gene is possibly TRBD1 (5 bases). V lost 3 bases, J lost 6 bases, and 15 bases lay in between. This CDR3 has 15 amino acids. CDR1 and CDR2 from the germline V gene are MDHEN and SYDVKM. CDR3 in DNA: TGTGCCAGCAGTTTTGGTGACAGAGGCAGTCAGCCCCAGCATTTT. Protein product: CASSFGDRGSQPQHF.

V is TRBV4-1 and J is TRBJ2-1; 11 nucleotides match TRBD2. V lost 4 bases to trimming and J lost 10 bases; unmatched junction nucleotides: 12. The CDR3 totals 16 residues. Germline V gene data show CDR1 as MGHRA and CDR2 as YSYEKL. CDR3 residues: CASSRTGLADEDEQFF. CDR3 in DNA: TGCGCCAGCAGCCGAACGGGACTAGCGGACGAAGACGAGCAGTTCTTC.

The rearrangement uses TRBV11-3 and TRBJ2-6, with 8 positions matching TRBD2. The CDR3 is made up of 18 amino acids. Trimming took 5 bases from V and 0 from J; bases not matched to a gene: 9. Germline CDR1 is SGHNT and CDR2 is YENEEA. In nucleotides, the CDR3 is TGTGCCAGCAGCCCCGGGACGGGGGGGGGCTCTGGGGCCAACGTCCTGACTTTC. Residues: CASSPGTGGGSGANVLTF.

The V gene is TRBV6-2 or TRBV6-3, the J gene TRBJ2-1, with a possible D match to TRBD2 (5 bases). The germline V gene has CDR1 MNHEY and CDR2 SVGEGT. The CDR3 is 15 amino acids. Trimming took off 6 bases at V and 6 bases at J, with 18 bases between the two ends. CDR3 loop: CASSVRAESGNEQFF. CDR3 in DNA: TGTGCCAGCAGCGTAAGGGCAGAAAGCGGCAATGAGCAGTTCTTC.

CDR3 region: CAISEENEKLFF. The CDR3 DNA follows: TGTGCCATCAGTGAAGAGAATGAAAAACTGTTTTTT. The chain combines TRBV10-3 with TRBJ1-4; D gene uncertain. The CDR3 sequence is 12 residues long. Germline CDR1 reads ENHRY; CDR2 reads SYGVKD. V lost 3 bases to trimming and J lost 5 bases, with 4 bases between them.

This chain uses TRBV9 with TRBJ2-5, with TRBD2 matching 7 bases. There are 17 residues in the CDR3. V gave up 0 bases and J gave up 5 bases; unmatched junction bases: 13. The germline V gene encodes CDR1 SGDLS and CDR2 YYNGEE. This chain's CDR3 is CASSVDYSGFGTETQYF. DNA for the CDR3: TGTGCCAGCAGCGTAGATTATAGCGGGTTCGGCACGGAGACCCAGTACTTC.

J is TRBJ1-1 and V is TRBV5-6; 7 bases match TRBD1. The germline gives CDR1 SGHDT, CDR2 YYEEEE. J lost 6 bases, V lost 3 bases, and 8 bases had no gene match. This CDR3 has 14 amino acids. The chain's CDR3 is CASSSNRGRAEAFF. The CDR3 region has the DNA TGTGCCAGCAGCTCTAACAGGGGTAGGGCTGAAGCTTTCTTT.

This clone occurred a few times. The chain carries TRBV20-1 and TRBJ1-6, with a tentative D call TRBD1 (6 bases). V lost 3 bases and J lost 6, with 15 bases in between. The CDR3 is made up of 15 amino acids. Germline V gene data show CDR1 as DFQATT and CDR2 as SNEGSKA (reference sequence). Here the CDR3 reads CSASLRGIFNSPLHF. CDR3 DNA: TGCAGTGCTAGTCTCAGGGGCATTTTTAATTCACCCCTCCACTTT.

In DNA form, the CDR3 reads TGTGCCAGTACCCCGAAATCCCTCTTCACCGCGACAGTTGTGAACACTGAAGCTTTCTTT. Residues: CASTPKSLFTATVVNTEAFF. V usage is TRBV19 and J usage is TRBJ1-1; D is possibly TRBD1 (5 bases). This CDR3 region has 20 residues. The V gene lost 7 bases and the J gene lost 0 bases, with 30 bases spanning the gap. Germline CDR1 and CDR2: LNHDA and SQIVND (reference sequence).

The chain uses TRBV29-1 and TRBJ2-1, with TRBD2 matching over 8 bases. V was clipped by 7 bases and J by 8 bases; unmatched bases: 7. This CDR3 region has 12 residues. Germline V lookup: CDR1 SQVTM, CDR2 ANQGSEA. The CDR3 nucleotides read TGCAGCGGCGGACTAGCCAGGGATGAGCAGTTCTTC. This encodes CSGGLARDEQFF.

CDR3 protein: CASSYTGGAGDTQYF. The CDR3 DNA reads TGTGCCAGCAGTTACACGGGGGGGGCCGGAGATACGCAGTATTTT. The V call is TRBV6-6, the J call TRBJ2-3; 8 bases fit TRBD2. V trimming: 2 bases; J trimming: 5 bases; junction bases outside the gene matches: 6. CDR1 and CDR2 (germline): MNHNY, SVGAGI (reference sequence). This CDR3 is built from 15 residues.

CDR3 in amino acids: CASSYSSINEQYV. In DNA form, the CDR3 reads TGTGCCAGCAGTTACTCGTCCATCAACGAGCAGTACGTC. This rearrangement joins TRBV7-9 to TRBJ2-7; no reliable D call. In germline, CDR1 is SEHNR, CDR2 FQNEAQ (reference sequence). CDR3 length: 13 residues. Trimming removed 6 bases at V and 5 bases at J, with 14 bases between.

The CDR3 is CASSSWTGSGTDTQYF. The CDR3 DNA follows: TGCGCCAGCAGCTCATGGACAGGCTCGGGCACAGATACGCAGTATTTT. The gene calls are TRBV5-1 and TRBJ2-3; 7 nucleotides match TRBD1. V shed 3 bases and J 1 base; nucleotides not matched to a gene: 8. The CDR3 covers 16 residues. The germline gives CDR1 SGHRS, CDR2 YFSETQ.

The gene calls are TRBV27 and TRBJ1-1; possibly TRBD1 for D (6 bases). The V gene's germline CDR1 is MNHEY and CDR2 SMNVEV (reference sequence). Trimming cost V 9 bases and J 1 base, with 18 bases left between them. This CDR3 spans 15 amino acids. The CDR3 region is CARGFQGLPNTEAFF. In nucleotides, the CDR3 is TGTGCCAGGGGCTTCCAGGGGCTCCCGAACACTGAAGCTTTCTTT.

The gene calls are TRBV5-5 and TRBJ1-4; TRBD1 aligns across 11 bases. CDR1 is SGHKS, CDR2 YYEKEE, per germline (reference sequence). Germline trimming cut 3 bases from V and 5 bases from J; bases unmatched to any gene: 0. CDR3 size: 14 residues. CDR3 in amino acids: CASSWTGGNEKLFF. The CDR3, as DNA: TGTGCCAGCAGCTGGACAGGGGGCAATGAAAAACTGTTTTTT.

The chain employs TRBV20-1 and TRBJ1-1; D remains unclear. Germline V lookup: CDR1 DFQATT, CDR2 SNEGSKA (reference sequence). The CDR3 covers 11 residues. V was shortened by 4 bases and J by 4 bases, with 7 bases between the two germline ends. CDR3 sequence: CSATRLTEAFF. CDR3 in DNA: TGCAGTGCTACCAGACTCACTGAAGCTTTCTTT.

The V call is TRBV3-1 (or the pseudogene TRBV3-2), the J call TRBJ2-5, with D possibly being TRBD2 (6 bases). CDR1 is LGHDT and CDR2 is YNNKEL in the germline V gene (reference sequence). Trimming cost V 0 bases and J 2 bases, with 19 bases left between them. The length of the CDR3 is 18 residues. In DNA form, the CDR3 reads TGTGCCAGCAGCCAAGAAGAGCGTGGCGGGGTGCGGCAAGAGACCCAGTACTTC. Translated: CASSQEERGGVRQETQYF.